The 6 T cell receptor beta chains below were found in one sample sequenced in a study of blood T cell repertoires in COVID-19 (dated by TCRdb to about 2020). The library was prepared using the immunoSEQ multiplex PCR assay. TCRdb carries this immuneACCESS record with in-frame sequences only. Its versions omit some clonotypes, under half of them owing to an unresolved V gene in the studies checked, with the rest unexplained. This sample has more than 85,000 clones in its table, and approximately 90% of those were observed once. Clones ranked in the top ten supply about 1.1% of the sample. Sequencing used peripheral blood. The receptors originated from a human donor in a cohort sampled during active COVID-19.

This clone came up once. The chain employs TRBV5-6 and TRBJ2-3; 13 positions agree with TRBD2. Per the germline V gene, CDR1 is SGHDT and CDR2 is YYEEEE. The CDR3 is 16 amino acids. Trimming removed 4 bases from V and 0 bases from J; junction bases left unmatched: 2. The CDR3: CASSLGLAGSTDTQYF. In DNA, the CDR3 is TGTGCCAGCAGCCTGGGACTAGCGGGAAGCACAGATACGCAGTATTTT.

This clone was observed a few times. The chain joins TRBV7-2 to TRBJ2-2; a possible D gene is TRBD1 (6 bases). Germline V gene sequence: CDR1 SGHTA, CDR2 FQGNSA. This CDR3 is 16 amino acids long. The V and J ends lost 0 bases and 1 base respectively, with 9 bases between them. CDR3 DNA: TGTGCCAGCAGCTTAGCCGGGACAAGGAACACCGGGGAGCTGTTTTTT. The encoded protein is CASSLAGTRNTGELFF.

V and J are TRBV14 and TRBJ2-7, with D maybe TRBD1 (5 bases). Trimming shortened V by 1 base and J by 8 bases, and 15 bases separated the two germline ends. From germline, CDR1 is SGHDN and CDR2 FVKESK. This CDR3 region has 14 residues. The CDR3: CASSQVHLTGKQYF. In DNA form, the CDR3 reads TGTGCCAGCAGCCAAGTCCACTTAACAGGCAAGCAGTACTTC.

The genes are TRBV19 and TRBJ2-1; possible D gene TRBD2, 6 bases. CDR1 LNHDA and CDR2 SQIVND come from the germline V gene (reference sequence). The V gene lost 5 bases and the J gene lost 1 base, with 12 bases spanning the gap. The CDR3 is 15 residues long. The CDR3 loop is CASSSLASSYNEQFF. CDR3 nucleotides: TGTGCCAGTAGTTCACTAGCTTCTTCCTACAATGAGCAGTTCTTC.

The chain combines TRBV27 with TRBJ1-2; no clear D gene. The V end lost 3 bases, the J end lost 3 bases, and 11 bases lay between the germline ends. The CDR3 is 14 amino acids. CDR1 MNHEY and CDR2 SMNVEV come from the germline V gene (reference sequence). This CDR3 reads CASSFSIGDYGYTF. DNA of the CDR3: TGTGCCAGCAGTTTCTCCATCGGAGACTATGGCTACACCTTC.

V and J are TRBV11-2 and TRBJ2-1, with TRBD2 matching 14 bases. The CDR3 runs to 19 residues. V was clipped by 5 bases and J by 0 bases; unmatched bases: 9. CDR1 is SGHAT and CDR2 is FQNNGV in the germline V gene. The CDR3 DNA is TGTGCCAGCAGCACCCTGGGACTAGCGGGAGTGGGCTCCTACAATGAGCAGTTCTTC. Residues: CASSTLGLAGVGSYNEQFF.